These 30 T cell receptor beta chains came from one sample sequenced in a study of regulatory T cells in long-lasting Graves disease. Indicated time point: newly diagnosed GD, antithyroid drugs for less than 3 months. After RNA was extracted from PBMCs, the TCR library was made from it. Sequencing libraries for TCR beta were prepared with iRepertoire HTBI primers and Arm-PCR of CDR3 regions. TCRdb re-called the multiplex PCR reads through MiXCR, storing one row per CDR3 protein. This sample carries 350,000 to 550,000 distinct CDR3 sequences, 14% to 15% of them seen once, and the ten largest clones take roughly a sixth. The same sample was also studied in work on T cells in Graves' hyperthyroidism and ophthalmopathy.

Specimen: peripheral blood mononuclear cells (PBMCs), collected at new diagnosis, from a patient treated with antithyroid drugs. The receptors come from a woman under 40 with Graves disease.

This clonotype has just a few counts. This chain joins TRBV13 and TRBJ1-2, with D unclear. The germline gives CDR1 PRHDT, CDR2 FYEKMQ (reference sequence). The CDR3 extends over 13 amino acids. Deletions cut 5 bases from V and 8 bases from J, with 15 bases between. The CDR3 is CASSQDIQGGYTF. CDR3 coding DNA: TGTGCCAGCAGCCAAGATATACAAGGCGGCTACACCTTC.

This clonotype was counted at least ten times. The genes are TRBV6-1 and TRBJ1-5; TRBD1 matches 8 bases. The CDR3 length is 13 residues. In germline, CDR1 is MNHNS, CDR2 SASEGT. Trimming removed 6 bases from V and 7 bases from J; junction bases left unmatched: 5. CDR3 in DNA: TGTGCCAGCAGCCCCGGACAGGGCCAGCCCCAGCATTTT. Translation: CASSPGQGQPQHF.

Many counts were recorded for this clonotype. The V gene is TRBV2, the J gene TRBJ2-7; D may be TRBD2 (5 bases). The germline V and J ends were trimmed by 6 bases and 6 bases, with 18 bases remaining between them. This CDR3 has 14 residues. Germline CDR1 and CDR2: SNHLY and FYNNEI. CDR3 bases: TGTGCCAGCAGGGGTATCGCTGGCCGGGGCGAGCAGTACTTC. Translation gives CASRGIAGRGEQYF. The whole variable domain, remainder taken from reference TRBV2 and TRBJ2-7, is EPEVTQTPSHQVTQMGQEVILRCVPISNHLYFYWYRQILGQKVEFLVSFYNNEISEKSEIFDDQFSVERPDGSNFTLKIRSTKLEDSAMYFCASRGIAGRGEQYFGPGTRLTVT.

Many counts were recorded for this clonotype. The CDR3 sequence: CASRSSGSTSYEQYF. CDR3 bases: TGCGCCAGCAGATCAAGCGGGAGCACCTCCTACGAGCAGTACTTC. The V call is TRBV5-1, the J call TRBJ2-7; 8 bases line up with TRBD2. V lost 5 bases and J lost 0; bases outside the gene matches: 7. CDR1 is SGHRS and CDR2 is YFSETQ in the germline V gene. The CDR3 runs to 15 residues.

The chain is built from TRBV20-1 and TRBJ1-4; 10 positions agree with TRBD1. Losses at the gene ends were 6 bases for V and 7 bases for J; bases not matched to a gene: 5. CDR3 length: 13 amino acids. Germline V CDR1 and CDR2: DFQATT, SNEGSKA (reference sequence). The CDR3 spells CSASRDRGEKLFF. The CDR3 DNA is TGCAGTGCCAGCCGGGACAGGGGTGAAAAACTGTTTTTT.

This clonotype appeared many times. The chain carries TRBV18 and TRBJ1-3, with unresolved D. This CDR3 region has 15 residues. V gave up 4 bases and J gave up 4 bases, with 14 bases separating them. CDR1 and CDR2 (germline): KGHSH, LQKENI. CDR3 loop: CASSLTRTGGNTIYF. The CDR3 nucleotides are TGTGCCAGCTCACTGACCCGAACGGGCGGAAACACCATATATTTT. The whole variable domain, remainder taken from reference TRBV18 and TRBJ1-3, is NAGVMQNPRHLVRRRGQEARLRCSPMKGHSHVYWYRQLPEEGLKFMVYLQKENIIDESGMPKERFSAEFPKEGPSILRIQQVVRGDSAAYFCASSLTRTGGNTIYFGEGSWLTVV.

This clonotype has more than one count but fewer than ten. The chain combines TRBV11-2 with TRBJ2-7; D may be TRBD1 (6 bases). Germline values: CDR1 SGHAT, CDR2 FQNNGV. The CDR3 is 14 residues long. V gave up 1 base and J gave up 5 bases, with 12 bases separating them. This chain's CDR3 is CASSLVWAGDEQYF. CDR3 nucleotides: TGTGCCAGCAGCTTAGTCTGGGCAGGGGACGAGCAGTACTTC.

This clonotype was picked up a small number of times. J is TRBJ2-3 and V is TRBV19, with D tentatively TRBD1 (5 bases). V lost 3 bases, J lost 4 bases, and 17 bases lay in between. In germline, CDR1 is LNHDA, CDR2 SQIVND (reference sequence). There are 16 residues in the CDR3. CDR3 coding DNA: TGTGCCAGTAGTATGCCCCCCGCAGGGTTCCCAGATACGCAGTATTTT. This codes for CASSMPPAGFPDTQYF.

This clonotype appeared many times. The chain combines TRBV7-2 with TRBJ1-1; D not certain. V shed 7 bases and J shed 0 bases, with 12 bases lying between them. This CDR3 is built from 14 residues. Germline CDR1 is SGHTA and CDR2 is FQGNSA. CDR3 bases: TGTGCCAGCACCCCCTGGGTTCTGAACACTGAAGCTTTCTTT. Residues: CASTPWVLNTEAFF.

Turning to this clonotype: Since a much larger clone is just one base distant, this may be a read error. This chain uses TRBV30 with TRBJ2-7; weak D call: TRBD1 (7 bases). The CDR3 spans 14 residues. The germline V gene has CDR1 GTSNPN and CDR2 SVGIG (reference sequence). Trimming took off 4 bases at V and 7 bases at J, with 20 bases between the two ends. CDR3 residues: CAWIQGPGGDEQYF. DNA for the CDR3: TGTGCCTGGATACAGGGGCCAGGAGGGGATGAGCAGTACTTC.

This clonotype was counted ten times or more. The chain has TRBV3-1 and TRBJ2-1, with 10 bases lining up with TRBD2. The V gene's germline CDR1 is LGHDT and CDR2 YNNKEL (reference sequence). The CDR3 is 16 residues long. J gave up 3 bases and V 2 bases, and 4 bases lay outside the gene matches. The DNA of the CDR3 is TGTGCCAGCAGCCAACCTAGGACTAGCGGCTACAATGAGCAGTTCTTC. It encodes CASSQPRTSGYNEQFF.

This clonotype came up many times. The chain couples TRBV20-1 to TRBJ1-1; the match to TRBD1 covers 7 bases. The CDR3 consists of 16 residues. Germline CDR1 reads DFQATT; CDR2 reads SNEGSKA (reference sequence). V gave up 4 bases and J gave up 1 base; unmatched junction bases: 12. CDR3 residues: CSATTSTGDPNTEAFF. The CDR3 DNA sequence: TGCAGTGCTACAACCTCTACAGGGGACCCGAACACTGAAGCTTTCTTT.

This clonotype was observed at least ten times. The CDR3 region is CASSLAHSRAEAFF. The CDR3 DNA reads TGTGCCAGCAGCTTAGCACATAGCCGTGCTGAAGCTTTCTTT. The V and J genes are TRBV7-8 and TRBJ1-1; D unresolved. V was clipped by 0 bases and J by 6 bases, with 11 bases between them. Germline CDR1 SGHVS, CDR2 FQNEAQ. The CDR3 extends over 14 amino acids.

This clonotype was recorded many times. The V call is TRBV7-3, the J call TRBJ2-7; D is perhaps TRBD2 (6 bases). CDR1 is SGHTA, CDR2 FQGTGA, per germline. V was pared by 0 bases and J by 5 bases, with 8 bases between. The CDR3 has 13 residues. The CDR3 DNA reads TGTGCCAGCAGCTTAACCGGGAGTGACGAGCAGTACTTC. Translated, it gives CASSLTGSDEQYF.

The table lists this clonotype with a few counts. Given a much more abundant clone one base away, this may be a read error. The chain employs TRBV20-1 and TRBJ2-2, with D possibly matching TRBD1 (6 bases). The germline gives CDR1 DFQATT, CDR2 SNEGSKA (reference sequence). This CDR3 comprises 14 residues. The DNA for the CDR3 is TGCAGTGTATCGACAGGCGACGACACCGGGGTGCTGTTTTTT. It specifies CSVSTGDDTGVLFF.

The rearrangement links TRBV12-5 to TRBJ2-7, with D tentatively TRBD2 (5 bases). Trimming took 4 bases from V and 6 from J, leaving 13 bases between them. Germline V gene lookup returns CDR1 LGHNT and CDR2 FRNRAP. The CDR3 is made up of 13 amino acids. The CDR3 protein is CASGSLSEGEQYF. CDR3 in DNA: TGTGCTAGTGGTTCCCTGAGCGAGGGCGAGCAGTACTTC.

This clonotype has at least ten counts. This chain links TRBV7-9 with TRBJ1-5, with D uncertain. V lost 5 bases, J lost 7 bases, and 9 bases lay in between. The CDR3 runs to 12 residues. In germline, CDR1 is SEHNR, CDR2 FQNEAQ (reference sequence). The CDR3, as DNA: TGTGCCAGCAGCACCGCGGACCAGCCCCAGCATTTT. It encodes CASSTADQPQHF. Full variable domain (outside the CDR3, taken from reference TRBV7-9 and TRBJ1-5): DTGVSQNPRHKITKRGQNVTFRCDPISEHNRLYWYRQTLGQGPEFLTYFQNEAQLEKSRLLSDRFSAERPKGSFSTLEIQRTEQGDSAMYLCASSTADQPQHFGDGTRLSIL.

This clonotype was detected ten times or more. This chain connects TRBV28 to TRBJ1-1, with D possibly being TRBD1 (5 bases). V gave up 6 bases and J gave up 10 bases, with 15 bases separating them. This CDR3 is built from 12 residues. Germline CDR1 and CDR2: MDHEN and SYDVKM. The CDR3 nucleotides read TGTGCCAGCAGCCTGGGGGGGACCCCAGCTTTCTTT. Its protein is CASSLGGTPAFF.

This clonotype was detected many times. The CDR3 DNA sequence: TGTGCCACCAGTGATTTACAGGGGAGGGGTGGAAACACCATATATTTT. Its protein is CATSDLQGRGGNTIYF. V and J are TRBV24-1 and TRBJ1-3; TRBD1 matches at 7 bases. The CDR3 is made up of 16 amino acids. CDR1 KGHDR and CDR2 SFDVKD come from the germline V gene. The trim removed 1 base at V and 3 bases at J, leaving 5 bases unmatched.

About this clonotype itself: A read error is possible here, since a much larger clone lies one base away. This likely comes from a read error, as the CDR3 has no conserved phenylalanine or tryptophan at its end. The chain recombines TRBV18 with TRBJ2-2; D is possibly TRBD1 (6 bases). Trimming shortened V by 1 base and J by 5 bases, and 11 bases separated the two germline ends. CDR3 size: 15 residues. CDR1 is KGHSH and CDR2 is LQKENI in the germline V gene. DNA for the CDR3: TGTGCCAGCTCACCACAGGGGGAGCCAACCGGGGAGCTGTTTTCT. Protein: CASSPQGEPTGELFS.

CDR3 nucleotide sequence: TGTGCCAGCAGCTTGGACTTAGGGGGCAATGAGCAGTTCTTC. This gives the protein CASSLDLGGNEQFF. The gene calls are TRBV7-9 and TRBJ2-1, with a possible D match to TRBD1 (6 bases). Deletions cut 3 bases from V and 6 bases from J, with 12 bases between. Germline assignment: CDR1 SEHNR and CDR2 FQNEAQ (reference sequence). The CDR3 is 14 amino acids. Based on the CDR3 plus reference TRBV7-9 and TRBJ2-1, the full variable domain is DTGVSQNPRHKITKRGQNVTFRCDPISEHNRLYWYRQTLGQGPEFLTYFQNEAQLEKSRLLSDRFSAERPKGSFSTLEIQRTEQGDSAMYLCASSLDLGGNEQFFGPGTRLTVL.

This clonotype was recorded at least ten times. The rearrangement links TRBV28 to TRBJ2-7, with TRBD1 matching 9 bases. The CDR3 spans 14 residues. Germline V lookup: CDR1 MDHEN, CDR2 SYDVKM. Trimming at V came to 3 bases and at J to 6 bases, leaving 6 bases not matched to a gene. The CDR3, as DNA: TGTGCCAGCAGTTTGGGGACAGGGAAGGGCGAGCAGTACTTC. Amino acid sequence: CASSLGTGKGEQYF.

This clonotype came up many times. The chain joins TRBV7-9 to TRBJ2-5; D remains ambiguous. The V gene lost 5 bases and the J gene lost 7 bases, with 17 bases spanning the gap. Germline values: CDR1 SEHNR, CDR2 FQNEAQ (reference sequence). The CDR3 runs to 14 residues. The CDR3 bases are TGTGCCAGCAGCCCCCCGCCGGTCCCCGCGACCCAGTACTTC. Amino acid sequence: CASSPPPVPATQYF.

This clonotype came up a few times. The chain carries TRBV10-3 and TRBJ2-7; D is ambiguous. The CDR3 has 13 amino acids. V shed 2 bases and J shed 3 bases, with 8 bases lying between them. Germline lookup yields CDR1 ENHRY and CDR2 SYGVKD. The CDR3: CAISEILSYEQYF. CDR3 in DNA: TGTGCCATCAGTGAGATTCTTAGCTACGAGCAGTACTTC.

This clonotype appeared many times. This sequence joins TRBV7-8 and TRBJ1-1, with 9 nucleotides matching TRBD1. This CDR3 is 15 amino acids long. The V segment lost 2 bases and the J segment 11 bases; nucleotides outside the gene matches: 12. Germline V gene data show CDR1 as SGHVS and CDR2 as FQNEAQ. The CDR3 loop is CASSLNRDRVPGAFF. CDR3 coding DNA: TGTGCCAGCAGCTTAAACCGGGACAGGGTCCCTGGGGCTTTCTTT.

This clonotype was observed a few times. The chain links TRBV19 to TRBJ1-4; D is ambiguous. This CDR3 contains 15 residues. From germline, CDR1 is LNHDA and CDR2 SQIVND (reference sequence). The V end was cut by 2 bases, the J end by 0 bases, with 7 bases between. This chain's CDR3 is CASSIRRTTNEKLFF. CDR3 bases: TGTGCCAGTAGTATACGACGGACAACTAATGAAAAACTGTTTTTT.

About this clonotype itself: A far more abundant clone sits one base away, making this likely a read error. The CDR3 sequence: CASSAQGGGTQYF. CDR3 DNA sequence: TGTGCCAGCAGTGCCCAGGGAGGAGGGACCCAGTACTTC. The V call is TRBV10-3, the J call TRBJ2-5; a possible D gene is TRBD2 (6 bases). The V gene's germline CDR1 is ENHRY and CDR2 SYGVKD. The CDR3 totals 13 residues.

The CDR3 region is CASSSTPRDRGGNEQFF. The CDR3 DNA reads as TGTGCCAGCAGCTCCACTCCCCGGGACAGGGGGGGCAATGAGCAGTTCTTC. The gene calls are TRBV5-4 and TRBJ2-1; TRBD1 matches at 11 bases. The CDR3 loop spans 17 amino acids. Germline-derived CDR1 and CDR2 are SGHNT and YYREEE (reference sequence). V shed 3 bases and J 6 bases; nucleotides not matched to a gene: 11.

In its sample, this clonotype was seen many times. J is TRBJ2-7 and V is TRBV12-3 or TRBV12-4; tentatively, D is TRBD2 (7 bases). The CDR3 loop spans 15 amino acids. The V end was cut by 7 bases, the J end by 0 bases, with 16 bases between. CDR3 in amino acids: CASIKGRGDSYEQYF. The CDR3 DNA follows: TGTGCCAGCATTAAGGGGAGGGGGGACTCCTACGAGCAGTACTTC.

This clonotype was detected many times. The chain uses TRBV18 and TRBJ2-3, with 7 bases identical to TRBD1. Trimming removed 3 bases from V and 3 bases from J; junction bases left unmatched: 9. This CDR3 is built from 16 residues. CDR1 and CDR2 from the germline V gene are KGHSH and LQKENI. The CDR3 sequence is CASSPSEGRGTDTQYF. In DNA form, the CDR3 reads TGTGCCAGCTCACCGTCCGAAGGCAGGGGGACAGATACGCAGTATTTT. The whole variable domain, filled in from reference TRBV18 and TRBJ2-3, reads NAGVMQNPRHLVRRRGQEARLRCSPMKGHSHVYWYRQLPEEGLKFMVYLQKENIIDESGMPKERFSAEFPKEGPSILRIQQVVRGDSAAYFCASSPSEGRGTDTQYFGPGTRLTVL.